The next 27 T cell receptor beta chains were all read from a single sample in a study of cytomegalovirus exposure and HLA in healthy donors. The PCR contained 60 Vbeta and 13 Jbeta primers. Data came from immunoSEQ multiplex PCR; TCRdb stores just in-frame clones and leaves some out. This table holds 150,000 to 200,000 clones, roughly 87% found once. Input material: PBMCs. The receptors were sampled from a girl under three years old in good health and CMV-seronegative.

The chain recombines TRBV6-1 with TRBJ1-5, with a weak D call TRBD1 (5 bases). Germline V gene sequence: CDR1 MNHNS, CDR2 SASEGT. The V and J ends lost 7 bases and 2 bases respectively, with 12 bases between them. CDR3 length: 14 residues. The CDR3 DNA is TGTGCCAGCACAGGGCCTTTCGGCAATCAGCCCCAGCATTTT. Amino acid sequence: CASTGPFGNQPQHF.

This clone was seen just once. The CDR3 sequence: CASSYSVRLASDEQFF. Here the CDR3 DNA reads TGTGCCAGCAGTTACTCGGTTCGCTTAGCCAGCGATGAGCAGTTCTTC. The chain joins TRBV6-5 to TRBJ2-1; D gene ambiguous. Germline lookup yields CDR1 MNHEY and CDR2 SVGAGI. This CDR3 has 16 residues. The V gene lost 0 bases and the J gene lost 8 bases, with 17 bases spanning the gap.

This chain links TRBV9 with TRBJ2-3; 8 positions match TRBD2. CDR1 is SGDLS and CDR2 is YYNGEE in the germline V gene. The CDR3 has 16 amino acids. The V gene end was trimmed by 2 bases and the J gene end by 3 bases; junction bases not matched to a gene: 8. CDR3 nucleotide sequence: TGTGCCAGCAGCGTCACAAGCGGGAGAGGAACAGATACGCAGTATTTT. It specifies CASSVTSGRGTDTQYF. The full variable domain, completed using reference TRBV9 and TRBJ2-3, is DSGVTQTPKHLITATGQRVTLRCSPRSGDLSVYWYQQSLDQGLQFLIQYYNGEERAKGNILERFSAQQFPDLHSELNLSSLELGDSALYFCASSVTSGRGTDTQYFGPGTRLTVL.

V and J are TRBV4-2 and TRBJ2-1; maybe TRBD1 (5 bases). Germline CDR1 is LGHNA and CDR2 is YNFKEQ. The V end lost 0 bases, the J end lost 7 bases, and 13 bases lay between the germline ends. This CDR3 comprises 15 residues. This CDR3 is CASSQEVAGRNEQFF. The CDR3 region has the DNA TGTGCCAGCAGCCAAGAAGTGGCAGGGCGGAATGAGCAGTTCTTC.

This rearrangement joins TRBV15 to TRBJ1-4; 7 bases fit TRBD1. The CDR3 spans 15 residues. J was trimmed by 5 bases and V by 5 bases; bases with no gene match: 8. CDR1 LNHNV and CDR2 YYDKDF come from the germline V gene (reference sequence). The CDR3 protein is CATSAGGGPNEKLFF. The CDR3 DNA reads TGTGCCACCAGCGCAGGAGGGGGCCCCAATGAAAAACTGTTTTTT.

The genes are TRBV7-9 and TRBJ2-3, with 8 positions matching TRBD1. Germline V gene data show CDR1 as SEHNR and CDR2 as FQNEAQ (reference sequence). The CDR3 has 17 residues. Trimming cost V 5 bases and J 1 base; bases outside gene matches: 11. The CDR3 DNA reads TGTGCCAGCAGCGTCCTCCAGGGGGCAGTTGGCACAGATACGCAGTATTTT. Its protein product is CASSVLQGAVGTDTQYF.

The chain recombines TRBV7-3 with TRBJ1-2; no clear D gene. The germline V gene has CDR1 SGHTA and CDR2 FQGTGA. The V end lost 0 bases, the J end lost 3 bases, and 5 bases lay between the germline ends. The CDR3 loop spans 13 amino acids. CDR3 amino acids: CASSLTGDYGYTF. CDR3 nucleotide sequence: TGTGCCAGCAGCTTAACTGGAGACTATGGCTACACCTTC.

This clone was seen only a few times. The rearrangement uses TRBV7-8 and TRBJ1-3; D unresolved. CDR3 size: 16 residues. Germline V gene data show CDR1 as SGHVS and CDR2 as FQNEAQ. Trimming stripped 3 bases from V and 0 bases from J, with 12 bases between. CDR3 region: CASSFPNTASGNTIYF. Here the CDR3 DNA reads TGTGCCAGCAGCTTCCCTAATACAGCCTCTGGAAACACCATATATTTT. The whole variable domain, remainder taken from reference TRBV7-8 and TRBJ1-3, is GAGVSQSPRYKVAKRGQDVALRCDPISGHVSLFWYQQALGQGPEFLTYFQNEAQLDKSGLPSDRFFAERPEGSVSTLKIQRTQQEDSAVYLCASSFPNTASGNTIYFGEGSWLTVV.

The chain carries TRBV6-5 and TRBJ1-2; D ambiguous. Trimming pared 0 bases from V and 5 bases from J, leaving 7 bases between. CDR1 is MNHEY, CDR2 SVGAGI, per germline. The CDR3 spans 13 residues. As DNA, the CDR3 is TGTGCCAGCAGTTACTCGGAGTCGTATGGCTACACCTTC. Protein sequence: CASSYSESYGYTF.

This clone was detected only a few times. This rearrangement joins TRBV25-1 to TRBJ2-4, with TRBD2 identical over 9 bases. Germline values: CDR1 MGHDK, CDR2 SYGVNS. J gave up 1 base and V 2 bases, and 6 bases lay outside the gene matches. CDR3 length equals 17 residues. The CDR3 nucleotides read TGTGCCAGCAGTGAAAAGCGGGAGGAGGGGGCCAAAAACATTCAGTACTTC. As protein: CASSEKREEGAKNIQYF.

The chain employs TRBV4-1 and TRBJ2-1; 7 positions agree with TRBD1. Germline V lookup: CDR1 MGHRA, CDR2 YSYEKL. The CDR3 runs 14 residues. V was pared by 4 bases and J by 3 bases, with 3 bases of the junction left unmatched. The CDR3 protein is CASSPRDSYNEQFF. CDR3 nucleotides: TGCGCCAGCAGCCCCCGGGACAGCTACAATGAGCAGTTCTTC.

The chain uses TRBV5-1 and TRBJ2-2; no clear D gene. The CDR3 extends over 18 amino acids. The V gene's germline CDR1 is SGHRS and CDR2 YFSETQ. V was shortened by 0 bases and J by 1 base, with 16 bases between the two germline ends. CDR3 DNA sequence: TGCGCCAGCAGCTTGGCCGGCTGGGCTAACCGGAACACCGGGGAGCTGTTTTTT. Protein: CASSLAGWANRNTGELFF.

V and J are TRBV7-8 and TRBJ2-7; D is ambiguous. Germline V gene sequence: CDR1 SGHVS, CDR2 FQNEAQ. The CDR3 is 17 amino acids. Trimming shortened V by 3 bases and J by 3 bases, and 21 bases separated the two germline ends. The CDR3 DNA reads TGTGCCAGCAGCTTTTTGGTCCTGACGGGTGGAGACTACGAGCAGTACTTC. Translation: CASSFLVLTGGDYEQYF.

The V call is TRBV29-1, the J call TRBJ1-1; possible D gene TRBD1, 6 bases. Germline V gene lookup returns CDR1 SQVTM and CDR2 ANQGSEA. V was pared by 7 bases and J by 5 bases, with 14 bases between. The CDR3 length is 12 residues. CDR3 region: CSGWRGGTEAFF. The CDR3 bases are TGCAGCGGGTGGAGGGGGGGAACTGAAGCTTTCTTT.

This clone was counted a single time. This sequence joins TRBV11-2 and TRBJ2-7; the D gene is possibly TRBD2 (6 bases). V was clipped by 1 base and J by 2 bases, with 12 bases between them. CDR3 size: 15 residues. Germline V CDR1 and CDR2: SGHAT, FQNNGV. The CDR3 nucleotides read TGTGCCAGCAGCTTAGGACCCGGGACTCCCTACGAGCAGTACTTC. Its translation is CASSLGPGTPYEQYF.

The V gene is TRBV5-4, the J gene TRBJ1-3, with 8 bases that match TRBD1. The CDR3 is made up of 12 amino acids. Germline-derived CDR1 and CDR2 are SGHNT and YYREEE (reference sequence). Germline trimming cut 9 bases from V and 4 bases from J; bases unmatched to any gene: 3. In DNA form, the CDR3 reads TGTGCCACAGGGGGCGAGGGAAACACCATATATTTT. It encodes CATGGEGNTIYF.

CDR3: CASTPAGGRRDEQFF. DNA for the CDR3: TGTGCCAGCACACCCGCGGGGGGGCGAAGGGATGAGCAGTTCTTC. The chain links TRBV6-1 to TRBJ2-1, with 9 bases aligning to TRBD2. The germline CDR1 and CDR2 sequences are MNHNS and SASEGT. The CDR3 extends over 15 amino acids. The junction had 12 bases not matched to a gene; V was cut back by 7 bases and J by 8 bases.

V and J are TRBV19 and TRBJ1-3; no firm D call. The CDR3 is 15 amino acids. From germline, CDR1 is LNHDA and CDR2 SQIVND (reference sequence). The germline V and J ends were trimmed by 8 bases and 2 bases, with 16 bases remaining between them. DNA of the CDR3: TGTGCCAGTCTTTCTCGGGTCACCCCTGGAAACACCATATATTTT. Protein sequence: CASLSRVTPGNTIYF.

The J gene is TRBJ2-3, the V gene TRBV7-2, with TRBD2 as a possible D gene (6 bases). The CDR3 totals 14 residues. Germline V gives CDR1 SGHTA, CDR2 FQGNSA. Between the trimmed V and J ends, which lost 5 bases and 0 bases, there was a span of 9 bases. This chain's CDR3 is CASSPGTSTDTQYF. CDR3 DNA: TGTGCCAGCAGCCCCGGGACTAGCACAGATACGCAGTATTTT.

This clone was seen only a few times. In DNA, the CDR3 is TGTGCCAGCAGCGGCACCGGGACAGAAAATCAGCCCCAGCATTTT. Its translation is CASSGTGTENQPQHF. J is TRBJ1-5 and V is TRBV9; 7 nucleotides match TRBD1. J was trimmed by 4 bases and V by 3 bases; bases with no gene match: 7. The CDR3 loop spans 15 amino acids. Germline lookup yields CDR1 SGDLS and CDR2 YYNGEE.

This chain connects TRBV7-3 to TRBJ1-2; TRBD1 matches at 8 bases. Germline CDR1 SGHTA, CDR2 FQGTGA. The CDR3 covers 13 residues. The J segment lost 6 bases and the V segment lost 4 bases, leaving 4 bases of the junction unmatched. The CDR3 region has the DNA TGTGCCAGCAGCTCCGACAGGGGAAATGGCTACACCTTC. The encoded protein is CASSSDRGNGYTF.

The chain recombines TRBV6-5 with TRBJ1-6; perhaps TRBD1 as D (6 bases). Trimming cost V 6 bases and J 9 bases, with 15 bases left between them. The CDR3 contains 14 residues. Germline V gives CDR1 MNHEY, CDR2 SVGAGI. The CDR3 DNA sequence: TGTGCCAGCAGATCAACAGGGAAGGGTTCACCCCTCCACTTT. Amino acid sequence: CASRSTGKGSPLHF.

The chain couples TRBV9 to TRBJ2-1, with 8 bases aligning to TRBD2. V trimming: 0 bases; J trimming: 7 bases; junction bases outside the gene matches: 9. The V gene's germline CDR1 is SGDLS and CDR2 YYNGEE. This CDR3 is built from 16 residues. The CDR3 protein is CASSVVGAGGRNEQFF. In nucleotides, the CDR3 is TGTGCCAGCAGCGTAGTCGGGGCGGGAGGCAGGAATGAGCAGTTCTTC. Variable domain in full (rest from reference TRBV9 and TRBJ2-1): DSGVTQTPKHLITATGQRVTLRCSPRSGDLSVYWYQQSLDQGLQFLIQYYNGEERAKGNILERFSAQQFPDLHSELNLSSLELGDSALYFCASSVVGAGGRNEQFFGPGTRLTVL.

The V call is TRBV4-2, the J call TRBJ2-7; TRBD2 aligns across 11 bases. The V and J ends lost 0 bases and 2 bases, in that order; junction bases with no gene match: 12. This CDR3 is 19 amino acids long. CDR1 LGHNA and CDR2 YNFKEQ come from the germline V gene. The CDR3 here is CASSQDWSVAGGTTYEQYF. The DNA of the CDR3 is TGTGCCAGCAGCCAAGATTGGTCGGTAGCGGGGGGGACCACCTACGAGCAGTACTTC.

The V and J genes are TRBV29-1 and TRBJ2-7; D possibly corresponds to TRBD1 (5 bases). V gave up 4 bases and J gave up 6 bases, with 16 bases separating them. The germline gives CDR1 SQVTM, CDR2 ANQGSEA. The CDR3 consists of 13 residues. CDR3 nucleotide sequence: TGCAGCGTTGTCCCCGGACCAGGGCTCGAGCAGTACTTC. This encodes CSVVPGPGLEQYF.

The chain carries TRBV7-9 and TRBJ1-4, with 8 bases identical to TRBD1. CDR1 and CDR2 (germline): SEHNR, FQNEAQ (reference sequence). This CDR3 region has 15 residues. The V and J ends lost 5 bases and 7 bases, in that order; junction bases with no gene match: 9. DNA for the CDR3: TGTGCCAGCAGCCGCTGGGACAGGCTGTTTGAAAAACTGTTTTTT. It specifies CASSRWDRLFEKLFF.

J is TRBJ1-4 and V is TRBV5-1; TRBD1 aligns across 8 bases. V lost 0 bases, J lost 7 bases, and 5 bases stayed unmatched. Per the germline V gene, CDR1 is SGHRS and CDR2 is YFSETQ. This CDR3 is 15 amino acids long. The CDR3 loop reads CASSLVSRGREKLFF. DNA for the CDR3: TGCGCCAGCAGCTTGGTCTCCAGGGGGCGTGAAAAACTGTTTTTT.